Each of the 17 T cell receptor beta chains below was sequenced from the same sample in a study of blood T cell repertoires in COVID-19. The assay was immunoSEQ multiplex PCR, and TCRdb's table has in-frame clones only and misses some. The table includes tens of thousands of clones, roughly 84% detected once. Specimen: peripheral blood. These receptors all stem from a man older than 75 in a cohort sampled during active COVID-19.

This chain connects TRBV10-3 to TRBJ1-4; TRBD1 aligns across 8 bases. The germline V gene encodes CDR1 ENHRY and CDR2 SYGVKD. The CDR3 is 15 residues long. With V trimmed by 6 bases and J by 0 bases, 3 bases remained unmatched. This CDR3 reads CAISPDRATNEKLFF. CDR3 DNA: TGTGCCATCAGCCCGGACAGGGCAACTAATGAAAAACTGTTTTTT.

CDR3 region: CASSEMTSGGSEQFF. For the CDR3, the DNA is TGTGCCAGCAGTGAAATGACTAGCGGGGGGAGTGAGCAGTTCTTC. The chain combines TRBV25-1 with TRBJ2-1, with 13 bases fitting TRBD2. This CDR3 is built from 15 residues. Unmatched junction bases numbered 4, after V lost 2 bases and J lost 9 bases. Germline CDR1 and CDR2: MGHDK and SYGVNS. Variable domain in full (rest from reference TRBV25-1 and TRBJ2-1): EADIYQTPRYLVIGTGKKITLECSQTMGHDKMYWYQQDPGMELHLIHYSYGVNSTEKGDLSSESTVSRIRTEHFPLTLESARPSHTSQYLCASSEMTSGGSEQFFGPGTRLTVL.

The gene calls are TRBV5-8 and TRBJ2-2, with D perhaps TRBD1 (5 bases). CDR3 size: 15 residues. V was shortened by 1 base and J by 1 base, with 8 bases between the two germline ends. In germline, CDR1 is SGHTS, CDR2 YDEGEE. CDR3 loop: CASSLQGGNTGELFF. The CDR3 DNA is TGTGCCAGCAGCTTGCAGGGCGGGAACACCGGGGAGCTGTTTTTT.

The V call is TRBV18, the J call TRBJ2-7; tentative D call: TRBD1 (6 bases). CDR1 and CDR2 from the germline V gene are KGHSH and LQKENI. The V end lost 3 bases, the J end lost 0 bases, and 9 bases lay between the germline ends. CDR3 length: 14 residues. The CDR3 DNA follows: TGTGCCAGCTCACCCGGGACACACTCCTACGAGCAGTACTTC. It yields the protein CASSPGTHSYEQYF.

The chain uses TRBV18 and TRBJ1-4; TRBD1 aligns across 8 bases. The V gene end was trimmed by 2 bases and the J gene end by 11 bases; junction bases not matched to a gene: 10. This CDR3 comprises 15 residues. Germline V lookup: CDR1 KGHSH, CDR2 LQKENI. CDR3 residues: CASSPADREVQKLFF. For the CDR3, the DNA is TGTGCCAGCTCACCAGCGGACAGGGAGGTTCAGAAACTGTTTTTT.

This clone was counted a few times. This chain joins TRBV7-2 and TRBJ1-6; D possibly corresponds to TRBD1 (6 bases). Trimming took off 4 bases at V and 10 bases at J, with 11 bases between the two ends. CDR1 is SGHTA, CDR2 FQGNSA, per germline. The CDR3 contains 13 residues. CDR3 nucleotide sequence: TGTGCCAGCAGCTGGAGGACAGAGTCACCCCTCCACTTT. This codes for CASSWRTESPLHF. Supplemented by reference TRBV7-2 and TRBJ1-6, the full variable domain reads GAGVSQSPSNKVTEKGKDVELRCDPISGHTALYWYRQSLGQGLEFLIYFQGNSAPDKSGLPSDRFSAERTGGSVSTLTIQRTQQEDSAVYLCASSWRTESPLHFGNGTRLTVT.

The gene calls are TRBV12-3 or TRBV12-4 and TRBJ2-2, with D unclear. The CDR3 is made up of 13 amino acids. V was cut by 2 bases and J by 8 bases, with 9 bases left in between. CDR3 coding DNA: TGTGCCAGCAGTTTATTATCTCCTGGGGAGCTGTTTTTT. The encoded protein is CASSLLSPGELFF.

The J gene is TRBJ1-4, the V gene TRBV4-3; D call uncertain. The germline CDR1 and CDR2 sequences are LGHNA and YSLEER. Trimming took off 0 bases at V and 4 bases at J, with 12 bases between the two ends. The CDR3 is 16 amino acids. The CDR3 is CASSQDYGVGNEKLFF. CDR3 DNA sequence: TGCGCCAGCAGCCAAGATTATGGTGTCGGTAATGAAAAACTGTTTTTT.

The rearrangement uses TRBV27 and TRBJ2-4; TRBD1 aligns across 7 bases. Trimming cost V 5 bases and J 2 bases; bases outside gene matches: 12. CDR3 length: 17 amino acids. Germline assignment: CDR1 MNHEY and CDR2 SMNVEV (reference sequence). The CDR3 DNA is TGTGCCAGCAGTCCCCGATCAGGGGGTCGTTCCAAAAACATTCAGTACTTC. It specifies CASSPRSGGRSKNIQYF.

This clone was detected only once. The chain is built from TRBV19 and TRBJ1-5; 7 nucleotides agree with TRBD1. V trimming: 7 bases; J trimming: 0 bases; junction bases outside the gene matches: 6. The CDR3 loop spans 15 amino acids. From germline, CDR1 is LNHDA and CDR2 SQIVND (reference sequence). This CDR3 is CASTWTGYSNQPQHF. DNA for the CDR3: TGTGCCAGTACCTGGACAGGTTATAGCAATCAGCCCCAGCATTTT.

The chain joins TRBV18 to TRBJ1-6; 7 nucleotides agree with TRBD1. CDR3 length: 14 residues. In germline, CDR1 is KGHSH, CDR2 LQKENI. Germline trimming cut 5 bases from V and 7 bases from J; bases unmatched to any gene: 5. CDR3 sequence (DNA): TGTGCCAGCTCAGGGGACAGTAGGAATTCACCCCTCCACTTT. It yields the protein CASSGDSRNSPLHF. The whole variable domain, remainder taken from reference TRBV18 and TRBJ1-6, is NAGVMQNPRHLVRRRGQEARLRCSPMKGHSHVYWYRQLPEEGLKFMVYLQKENIIDESGMPKERFSAEFPKEGPSILRIQQVVRGDSAAYFCASSGDSRNSPLHFGNGTRLTVT.

This chain connects TRBV6-2 or TRBV6-3 to TRBJ2-1; 11 bases align to TRBD2. Unmatched junction bases numbered 1, after V lost 0 bases and J lost 0 bases. The germline V gene encodes CDR1 MNHEY and CDR2 SVGEGT. This CDR3 has 17 residues. The CDR3 sequence: CASSYSGLADSYNEQFF. The CDR3 DNA follows: TGTGCCAGCAGTTACTCGGGACTAGCGGACTCCTACAATGAGCAGTTCTTC.

Comment on this clone: Distinct nucleotide sequences in the sample also encode this CDR3. The V gene is TRBV6-6, the J gene TRBJ1-2, with no clear D. Germline assignment: CDR1 MNHNY and CDR2 SVGAGI (reference sequence). This CDR3 comprises 13 residues. Trimming cost V 2 bases and J 3 bases, with 7 bases left between them. The CDR3 DNA sequence: TGTGCCAGCAGTTACGAGGGTGACTATGGCTACACCTTC. Translating gives CASSYEGDYGYTF.

The chain carries TRBV2 and TRBJ2-1; D may be TRBD1 (6 bases). This CDR3 is 12 amino acids long. The V and J ends lost 6 bases and 6 bases respectively, with 9 bases between them. CDR1 SNHLY and CDR2 FYNNEI come from the germline V gene. The CDR3 sequence: CASRGQSNEQFF. CDR3 nucleotide sequence: TGTGCCAGCAGAGGACAGAGCAATGAGCAGTTCTTC.

The rearrangement uses TRBV5-5 and TRBJ2-3; 10 bases are shared with TRBD1. Looked up from germline, CDR1 is SGHKS and CDR2 is YYEKEE (reference sequence). CDR3 length: 15 amino acids. Germline trimming cut 4 bases from V and 1 base from J; bases unmatched to any gene: 3. Here the CDR3 reads CASSPGTGGTDTQYF. The CDR3, as DNA: TGTGCCAGCAGCCCCGGGACAGGGGGCACAGATACGCAGTATTTT.

This rearrangement joins TRBV6-6 to TRBJ1-1; no reliable D call. Germline CDR1 is MNHNY and CDR2 is SVGAGI (reference sequence). Trimming took 4 bases from V and 0 from J, leaving 9 bases between them. The CDR3 is 14 residues long. The CDR3 protein is CASSLRAVNTEAFF. The CDR3 DNA reads as TGTGCCAGCAGTTTGAGGGCTGTGAACACTGAAGCTTTCTTT.

The chain recombines TRBV7-9 with TRBJ2-2; D perhaps matches TRBD2 (6 bases). Germline V gene lookup returns CDR1 SEHNR and CDR2 FQNEAQ (reference sequence). This CDR3 is built from 16 residues. V was shortened by 3 bases and J by 2 bases, with 13 bases between the two germline ends. The CDR3 nucleotides read TGTGCCAGCAGCTTTCCTGGCGGGATTAACACCGGGGAGCTGTTTTTT. Encoded protein: CASSFPGGINTGELFF.